A single TCR beta chain is shown here with its context. This specimen includes other DNA sequences encoding the same CDR3. These data belong to a study of blood T cell repertoires in COVID-19. Across the whole study: T cells, B-cell-depleted T cells, or PBMCs provided the cDNA or gDNA that served as material.

Germline trimming cut 0 bases from V and 3 bases from J; bases unmatched to any gene: 4. This CDR3 comprises 16 residues. From germline, CDR1 is KGHSH and CDR2 LQKENI. Repertoires were generated with immunoSEQ multiplex PCR, while TCRdb's copy carries only in-frame clones and drops some. There are about 150,000 clones in the sample; roughly 84% occur only once, and 5% to 7% lies in the top ten. Which cohort a participant joined came from the clinical history participants gave. The sequence came from a woman aged 45-59 years who had been exposed to COVID-19. The V and J genes are TRBV18 and TRBJ1-4, with 7 bases that match TRBD1. The specimen was PBMCs or T cells enriched from blood (not recorded which). In DNA form, the CDR3 reads TGTGCCAGCTCACCACCGTTCGGGACAGCTAATGAAAAACTGTTTTTT. Residues: CASSPPFGTANEKLFF.